One and the same sample provided the 3 T cell receptor beta chains below, sequenced in a study of response to subunit inactivated influenza vaccine. TCRdb independently ran MiXCR on the RT-PCR reads; one entry per CDR3 protein. The table lists hundreds of thousands of distinct CDR3 sequences, 14% of them singletons, with approximately 7.6% in the top ten. Material: PBMCs from blood, obtained less than 15 days before vaccination. Source of these receptors: a man aged 50 to 60 who received an inactivated influenza vaccine.

The rearrangement uses TRBV7-2 and TRBJ1-5, with no clear D. Per germline, CDR1 SGHTA and CDR2 FQGNSA. V was trimmed by 5 bases and J by 2 bases, leaving 13 bases between them. The CDR3 is 15 residues long. In nucleotides, the CDR3 is TGTGCCAGCAGCACCTTCAACGGGGGCAATCAGCCCCAGCATTTT. Translating gives CASSTFNGGNQPQHF.

V is TRBV10-3 and J is TRBJ2-7; D remains ambiguous. The CDR3 sequence is 14 residues long. The V end was cut by 4 bases, the J end by 0 bases, with 10 bases between. The germline V gene has CDR1 ENHRY and CDR2 SYGVKD. The DNA for the CDR3 is TGTGCCATCAGTGGGTGGAGTTCCTCCTACGAGCAGTACTTC. It encodes CAISGWSSSYEQYF.

The sample holds a few counts of this clonotype. The chain joins TRBV2 to TRBJ2-2; 7 nucleotides align to TRBD1. This CDR3 has 14 amino acids. Germline V gene sequence: CDR1 SNHLY, CDR2 FYNNEI. V lost 2 bases, J lost 6 bases, and 3 bases stayed unmatched. CDR3 loop: CASSESQGAGELFF. CDR3 in DNA: TGTGCCAGCAGTGAAAGTCAGGGGGCCGGGGAGCTGTTTTTT.